This T cell receptor beta chain was observed in a study of blood T cells in healthy people across ages. CDR3 length: 13 residues. The germline V gene encodes CDR1 MDHEN and CDR2 SYDVKM. V shed 8 bases, J shed 5 bases, and the junction held 5 bases outside the gene matches. For the second PCR, which ran for about 6 to 11 cycles, a sample-barcoded 5' primer and a J-beta primer mix were used. Each CDR3 protein is one row after TCRdb ran MiXCR on the 5' RACE reads. The sample comprises under 2 million distinct CDR3 sequences, roughly a third of which are singletons, and roughly 12% rests with the top ten.

V is TRBV28 and J is TRBJ1-1; 10 positions agree with TRBD1. The sequencing input was blood. The clonotype was recovered from a woman aged 25 to 39 in good health. The CDR3 is CASLGQGGTEAFF. CDR3 in DNA: TGTGCCAGCCTAGGACAGGGGGGGACTGAAGCTTTCTTT.